A few counts support the clone carrying this TCR beta chain. Its antigen is not identified. This entry belongs to a study of T cells in Graves' hyperthyroidism and ophthalmopathy. Study as a whole: Peripheral blood was drawn at first diagnosis, prior to all treatment. The study, taken as a whole, reports: In blood, most of the thyroid clonotypes expanded above 0.001 were also present.

Fresh peripheral blood, about 10 ml of it, supplied the PBMCs. Amplified TCR beta CDR3 regions came from RNA transcripts. Using the HTBI primer set, a first-round RT-PCR was run on the TCR CDR3. TCRdb redid the calling of the multiplex PCR reads with MiXCR, one entry per CDR3 protein. The repertoire holds more than 650,000 distinct CDR3 sequences, with approximately 15% as singletons. The sequenced material came from blood. The receptor was derived from a woman between 18 and 29 years old with Graves' hyperthyroidism.

As DNA, the CDR3 is TGCAGTGCTAGAGGGATTTCTACCACGGGGCAGTTCTTC. This translates into CSARGISTTGQFF. The genes are TRBV20-1 and TRBJ2-1; D unclear. This CDR3 comprises 13 residues. Germline CDR1 DFQATT, CDR2 SNEGSKA (reference sequence). Trimming shortened V by 1 base and J by 12 bases, and 16 bases separated the two germline ends.